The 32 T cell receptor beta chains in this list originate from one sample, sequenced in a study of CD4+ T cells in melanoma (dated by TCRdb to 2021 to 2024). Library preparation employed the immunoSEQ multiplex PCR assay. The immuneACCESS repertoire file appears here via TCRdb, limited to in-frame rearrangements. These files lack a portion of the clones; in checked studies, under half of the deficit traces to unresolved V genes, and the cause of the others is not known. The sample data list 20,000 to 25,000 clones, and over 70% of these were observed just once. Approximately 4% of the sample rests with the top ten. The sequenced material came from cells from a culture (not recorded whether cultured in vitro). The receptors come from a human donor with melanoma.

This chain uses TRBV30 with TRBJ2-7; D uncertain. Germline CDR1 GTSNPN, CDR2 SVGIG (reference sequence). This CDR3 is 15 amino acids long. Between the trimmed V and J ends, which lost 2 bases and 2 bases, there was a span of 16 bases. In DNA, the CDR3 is TGTGCCTGGAGTAGTTCTGGGGTTAAAACCTACGAGCAGTACTTC. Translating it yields CAWSSSGVKTYEQYF.

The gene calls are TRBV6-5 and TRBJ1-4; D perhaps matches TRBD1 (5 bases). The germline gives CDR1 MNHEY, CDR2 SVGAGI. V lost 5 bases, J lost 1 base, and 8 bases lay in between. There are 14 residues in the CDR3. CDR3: CASSVTVTNEKLFF. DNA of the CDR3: TGTGCCAGCAGTGTGACAGTAACTAATGAAAAACTGTTTTTT.

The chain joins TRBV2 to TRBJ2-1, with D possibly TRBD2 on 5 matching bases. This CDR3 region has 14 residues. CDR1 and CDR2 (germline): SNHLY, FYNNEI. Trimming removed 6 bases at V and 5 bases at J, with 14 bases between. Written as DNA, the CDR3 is TGTGCCAGCAGCTCCCCTCGGGGAAACAATGAGCAGTTCTTC. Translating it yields CASSSPRGNNEQFF.

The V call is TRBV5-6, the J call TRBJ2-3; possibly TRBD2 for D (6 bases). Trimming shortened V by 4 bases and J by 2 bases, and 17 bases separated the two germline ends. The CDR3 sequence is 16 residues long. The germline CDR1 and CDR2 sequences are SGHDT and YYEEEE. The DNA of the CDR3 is TGTGCCAGCAGCCGCCCTACCGGGACTGTCACAGATACGCAGTATTTT. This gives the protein CASSRPTGTVTDTQYF.

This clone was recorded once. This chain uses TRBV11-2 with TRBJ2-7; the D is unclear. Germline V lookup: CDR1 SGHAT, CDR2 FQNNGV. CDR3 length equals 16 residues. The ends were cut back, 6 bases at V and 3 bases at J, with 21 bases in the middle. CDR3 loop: CASSTALIPSRYEQYF. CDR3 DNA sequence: TGTGCCAGCAGTACCGCCTTGATTCCTTCCCGCTACGAGCAGTACTTC.

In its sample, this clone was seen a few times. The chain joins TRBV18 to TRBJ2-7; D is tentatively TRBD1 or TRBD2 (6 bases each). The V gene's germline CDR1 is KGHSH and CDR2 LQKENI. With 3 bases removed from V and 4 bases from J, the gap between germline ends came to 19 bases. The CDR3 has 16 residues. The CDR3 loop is CASSPRGGFGMYEQYF. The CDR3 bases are TGTGCCAGCTCACCCCGAGGGGGGTTCGGAATGTACGAGCAGTACTTC. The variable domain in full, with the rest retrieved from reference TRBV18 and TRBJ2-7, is NAGVMQNPRHLVRRRGQEARLRCSPMKGHSHVYWYRQLPEEGLKFMVYLQKENIIDESGMPKERFSAEFPKEGPSILRIQQVVRGDSAAYFCASSPRGGFGMYEQYFGPGTRLTVT.

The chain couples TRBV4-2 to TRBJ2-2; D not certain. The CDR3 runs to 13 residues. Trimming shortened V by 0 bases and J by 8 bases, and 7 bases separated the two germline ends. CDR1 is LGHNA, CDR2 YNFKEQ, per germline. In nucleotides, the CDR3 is TGTGCCAGCAGCCAAGATGGGAAGGGGGAGCTGTTTTTT. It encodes CASSQDGKGELFF.

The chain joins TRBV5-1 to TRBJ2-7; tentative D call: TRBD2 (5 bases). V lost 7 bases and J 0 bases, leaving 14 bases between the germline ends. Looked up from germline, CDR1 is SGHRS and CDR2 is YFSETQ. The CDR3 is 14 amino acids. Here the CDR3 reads CASRDLGSSYEQYF. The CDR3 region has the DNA TGCGCCAGCCGGGATCTGGGCAGCTCCTACGAGCAGTACTTC.

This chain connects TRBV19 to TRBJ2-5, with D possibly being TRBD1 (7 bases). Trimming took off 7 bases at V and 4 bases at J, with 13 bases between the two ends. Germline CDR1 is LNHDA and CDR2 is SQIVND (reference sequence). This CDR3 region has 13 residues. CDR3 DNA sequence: TGTGCCAGTATGGTGCAGGGGGGAGAGACCCAGTACTTC. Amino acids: CASMVQGGETQYF. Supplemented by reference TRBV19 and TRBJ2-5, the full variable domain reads DGGITQSPKYLFRKEGQNVTLSCEQNLNHDAMYWYRQDPGQGLRLIYYSQIVNDFQKGDIAEGYSVSREKKESFPLTVTSAQKNPTAFYLCASMVQGGETQYFGPGTRLLVL.

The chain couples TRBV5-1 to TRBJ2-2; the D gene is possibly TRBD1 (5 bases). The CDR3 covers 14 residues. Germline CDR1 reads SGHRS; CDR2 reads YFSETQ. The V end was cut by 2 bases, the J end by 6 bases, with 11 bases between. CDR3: CASSFDRGSGELFF. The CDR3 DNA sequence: TGCGCCAGCAGCTTCGATAGGGGCTCCGGGGAGCTGTTTTTT.

The CDR3 here is CASSAHSGDYEQYF. The CDR3, as DNA: TGTGCCAGCAGTGCCCACAGCGGAGATTACGAGCAGTACTTC. The gene calls are TRBV2 and TRBJ2-7, with a possible D match to TRBD2 (5 bases). Trimming stripped 4 bases from V and 4 bases from J, with 14 bases between. The CDR3 extends over 14 amino acids. Germline V gene data show CDR1 as SNHLY and CDR2 as FYNNEI.

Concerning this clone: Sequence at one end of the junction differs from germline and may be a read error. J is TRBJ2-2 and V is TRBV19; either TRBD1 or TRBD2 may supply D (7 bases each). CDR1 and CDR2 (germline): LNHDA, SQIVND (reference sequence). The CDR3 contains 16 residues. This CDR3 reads CASRIGGRAGAGELFF. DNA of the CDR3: TGTGCCAGTAGAATAGGGGGCAGGGCGGGGGCCGGGGAGCTGTTTTTT.

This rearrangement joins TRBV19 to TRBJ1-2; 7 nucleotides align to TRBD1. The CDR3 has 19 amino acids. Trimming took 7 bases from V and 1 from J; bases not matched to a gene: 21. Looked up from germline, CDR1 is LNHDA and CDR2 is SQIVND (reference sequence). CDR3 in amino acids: CASTYGIRDRVLLNYGYTF. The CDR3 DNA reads TGTGCCAGTACCTATGGGATTCGGGACAGAGTATTGCTTAACTATGGCTACACCTTC.

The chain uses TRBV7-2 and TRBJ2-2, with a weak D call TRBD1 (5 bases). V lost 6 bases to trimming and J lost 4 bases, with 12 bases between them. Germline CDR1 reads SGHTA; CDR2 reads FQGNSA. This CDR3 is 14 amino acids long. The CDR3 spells CASRAGLRTGELFF. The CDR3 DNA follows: TGTGCCAGCAGAGCAGGGTTGCGCACCGGGGAGCTGTTTTTT.

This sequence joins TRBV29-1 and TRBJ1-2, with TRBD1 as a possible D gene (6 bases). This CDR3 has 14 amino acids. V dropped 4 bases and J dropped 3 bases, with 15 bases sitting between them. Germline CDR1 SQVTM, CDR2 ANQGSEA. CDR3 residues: CSVGGDQGYYGYTF. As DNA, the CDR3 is TGCAGCGTTGGGGGGGACCAGGGGTACTATGGCTACACCTTC.

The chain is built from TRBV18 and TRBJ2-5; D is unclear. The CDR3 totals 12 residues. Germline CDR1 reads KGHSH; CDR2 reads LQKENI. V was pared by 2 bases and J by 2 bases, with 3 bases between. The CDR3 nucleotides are TGTGCCAGCTCACCAGCGCAAGAGACCCAGTACTTC. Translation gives CASSPAQETQYF.

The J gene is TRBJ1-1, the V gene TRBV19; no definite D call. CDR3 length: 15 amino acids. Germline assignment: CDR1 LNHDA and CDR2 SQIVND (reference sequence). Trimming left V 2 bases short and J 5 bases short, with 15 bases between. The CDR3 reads CASSIRTALGTEAFF. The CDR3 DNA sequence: TGTGCCAGTAGTATAAGAACAGCCCTAGGAACTGAAGCTTTCTTT.

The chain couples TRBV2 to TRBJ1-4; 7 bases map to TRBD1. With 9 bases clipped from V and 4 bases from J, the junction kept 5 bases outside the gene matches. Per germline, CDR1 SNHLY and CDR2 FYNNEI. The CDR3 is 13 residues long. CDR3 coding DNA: TGTGCCAGATCGGGACAGCGTAATGAAAAACTGTTTTTT. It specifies CARSGQRNEKLFF.

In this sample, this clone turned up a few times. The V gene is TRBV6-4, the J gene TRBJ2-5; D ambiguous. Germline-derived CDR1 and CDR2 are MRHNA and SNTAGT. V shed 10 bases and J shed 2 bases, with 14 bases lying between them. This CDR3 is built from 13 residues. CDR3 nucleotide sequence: TGTGCCACCCTCCGCGCTACTCAAGAGACCCAGTACTTC. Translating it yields CATLRATQETQYF.

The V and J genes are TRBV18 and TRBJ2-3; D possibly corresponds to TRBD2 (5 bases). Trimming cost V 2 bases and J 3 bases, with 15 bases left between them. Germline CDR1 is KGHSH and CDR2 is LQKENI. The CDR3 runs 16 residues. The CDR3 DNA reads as TGTGCCAGCTCACCAACGGGCGCAGGAGGAACAGATACGCAGTATTTT. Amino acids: CASSPTGAGGTDTQYF.

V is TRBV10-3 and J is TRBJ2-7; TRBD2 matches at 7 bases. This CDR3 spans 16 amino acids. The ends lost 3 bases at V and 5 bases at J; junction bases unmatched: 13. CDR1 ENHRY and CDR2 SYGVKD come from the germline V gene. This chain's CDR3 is CAISDPKRGEGDEQYF. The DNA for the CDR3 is TGTGCCATCAGTGACCCAAAGCGGGGAGAGGGCGACGAGCAGTACTTC.

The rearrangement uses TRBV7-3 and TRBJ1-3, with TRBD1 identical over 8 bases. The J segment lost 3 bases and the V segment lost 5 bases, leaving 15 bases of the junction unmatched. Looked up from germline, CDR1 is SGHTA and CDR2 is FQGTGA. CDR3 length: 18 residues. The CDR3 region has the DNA TGTGCCAGCAGCAACAGGGGGACCCCGTTCGGCTTTGGAAACACCATATATTTT. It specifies CASSNRGTPFGFGNTIYF.

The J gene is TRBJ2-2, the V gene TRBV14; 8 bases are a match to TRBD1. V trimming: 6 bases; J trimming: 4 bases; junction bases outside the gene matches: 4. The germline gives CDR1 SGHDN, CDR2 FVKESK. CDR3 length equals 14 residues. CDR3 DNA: TGTGCCAGCAGTCACAGGGGGAGCACCGGGGAGCTGTTTTTT. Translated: CASSHRGSTGELFF.

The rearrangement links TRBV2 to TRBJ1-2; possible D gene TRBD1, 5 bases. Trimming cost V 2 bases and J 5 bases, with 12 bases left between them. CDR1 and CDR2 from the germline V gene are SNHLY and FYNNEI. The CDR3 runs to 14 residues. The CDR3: CASSEQGLGYGYTF. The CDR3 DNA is TGTGCCAGCAGTGAACAGGGTTTAGGGTATGGCTACACCTTC.

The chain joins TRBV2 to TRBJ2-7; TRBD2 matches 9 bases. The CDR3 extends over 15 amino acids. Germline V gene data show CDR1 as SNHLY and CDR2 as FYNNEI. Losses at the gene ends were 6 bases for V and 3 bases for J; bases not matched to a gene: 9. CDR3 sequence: CASRLGASGVYEQYF. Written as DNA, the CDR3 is TGTGCCAGCAGGCTCGGGGCTAGCGGGGTCTACGAGCAGTACTTC.

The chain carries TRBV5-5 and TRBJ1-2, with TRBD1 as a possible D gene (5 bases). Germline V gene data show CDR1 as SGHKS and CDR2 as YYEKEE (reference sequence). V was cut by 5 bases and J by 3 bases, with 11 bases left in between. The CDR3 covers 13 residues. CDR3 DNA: TGTGCCAGCAGGCCCCAGGGTGACTATGGCTACACCTTC. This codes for CASRPQGDYGYTF. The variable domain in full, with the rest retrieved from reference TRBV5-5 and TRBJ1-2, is DAGVTQSPTHLIKTRGQQVTLRCSPISGHKSVSWYQQVLGQGPQFIFQYYEKEERGRGNFPDRFSARQFPNYSSELNVNALLLGDSALYLCASRPQGDYGYTFGSGTRLTVV.

DNA for the CDR3: TGTGCCAGCAGTTCGACGAGGGCCACTGAAGCTTTCTTT. It is translated as CASSSTRATEAFF. The chain employs TRBV6-5 and TRBJ1-1, with unresolved D. V gave up 4 bases and J gave up 4 bases, with 10 bases separating them. Germline V gives CDR1 MNHEY, CDR2 SVGAGI. The CDR3 totals 13 residues.

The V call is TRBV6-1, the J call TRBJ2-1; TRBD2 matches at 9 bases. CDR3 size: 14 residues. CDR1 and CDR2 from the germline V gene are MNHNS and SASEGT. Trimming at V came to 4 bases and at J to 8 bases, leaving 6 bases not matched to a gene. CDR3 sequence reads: CASSVRGGRDEQFF. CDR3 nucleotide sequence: TGTGCCAGCAGTGTGCGGGGGGGCCGGGATGAGCAGTTCTTC.

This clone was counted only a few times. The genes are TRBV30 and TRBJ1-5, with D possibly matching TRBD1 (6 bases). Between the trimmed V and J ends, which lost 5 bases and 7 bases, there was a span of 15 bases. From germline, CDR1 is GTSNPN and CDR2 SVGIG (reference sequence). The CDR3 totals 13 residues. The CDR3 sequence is CAWQTARGQPQHF. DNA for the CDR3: TGTGCCTGGCAGACAGCGAGGGGGCAGCCCCAGCATTTT. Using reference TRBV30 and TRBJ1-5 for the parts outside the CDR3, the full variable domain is SQTIHQWPATLVQPVGSPLSLECTVEGTSNPNLYWYRQAAGRGLQLLFYSVGIGQISSEVPQNLSASRPQDRQFILSSKKLLLSDSGFYLCAWQTARGQPQHFGDGTRLSIL.

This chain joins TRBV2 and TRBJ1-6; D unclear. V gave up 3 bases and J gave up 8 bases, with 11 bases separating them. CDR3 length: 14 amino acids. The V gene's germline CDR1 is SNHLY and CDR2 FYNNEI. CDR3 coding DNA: TGTGCCAGCAGTGAGCAAGGGATTGATTCACCCCTCCACTTT. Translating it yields CASSEQGIDSPLHF.

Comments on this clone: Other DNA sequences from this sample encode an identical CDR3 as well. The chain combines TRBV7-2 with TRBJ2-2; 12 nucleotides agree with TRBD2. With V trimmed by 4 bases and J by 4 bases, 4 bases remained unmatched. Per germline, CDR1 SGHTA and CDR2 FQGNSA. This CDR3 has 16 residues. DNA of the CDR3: TGTGCCAGCAGCTCGGGACTAGCGGGCCCCACCGGGGAGCTGTTTTTT. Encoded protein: CASSSGLAGPTGELFF.

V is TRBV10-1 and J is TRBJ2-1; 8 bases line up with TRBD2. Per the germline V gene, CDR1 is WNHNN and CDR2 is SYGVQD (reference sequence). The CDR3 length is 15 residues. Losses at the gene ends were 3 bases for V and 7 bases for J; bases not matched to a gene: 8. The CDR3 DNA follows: TGCGCCAGCAGTGACGAGCGGGGGTTACGGAATGAGCAGTTCTTC. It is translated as CASSDERGLRNEQFF.